Presented here are 25 T cell receptor beta chains from one specimen sequenced in a study of cytomegalovirus exposure and HLA in healthy donors. The PCR was carried out with 60 Vbeta primers and 13 Jbeta primers. TCRdb's copy holds only in-frame clones and misses some; the assay was immunoSEQ multiplex PCR. Among 120,000 to 150,000 clones listed, roughly 79% were seen once. Sequencing used PBMCs. The receptors shown here come from a young man in good health and CMV-seronegative.

V and J are TRBV11-3 and TRBJ2-1; D unclear. Germline loops: CDR1 SGHNT, CDR2 YENEEA. With 4 bases removed from V and 0 bases from J, the gap between germline ends came to 10 bases. The CDR3 length is 15 residues. CDR3 protein: CASSYDTSSYNEQFF. The CDR3 nucleotides are TGTGCCAGCAGCTATGACACAAGCTCCTACAATGAGCAGTTCTTC.

The V call is TRBV6-5, the J call TRBJ2-2; TRBD1 might be the D (6 bases). CDR1 and CDR2 (germline): MNHEY, SVGAGI. The CDR3 covers 15 residues. Trimming left V 6 bases short and J 3 bases short, with 14 bases between. The CDR3: CASSKQGPDTGELFF. CDR3 DNA: TGTGCCAGCAGCAAACAGGGTCCGGACACCGGGGAGCTGTTTTTT.

The rearrangement joins TRBV2 to TRBJ2-4; the match to TRBD1 covers 12 bases. The CDR3 sequence is 15 residues long. The germline V gene encodes CDR1 SNHLY and CDR2 FYNNEI. Trimming took 4 bases from V and 6 from J; bases not matched to a gene: 4. The CDR3: CASSGGTGGANIQYF. The CDR3 nucleotides read TGTGCCAGCAGTGGGGGGACAGGGGGCGCAAACATTCAGTACTTC. The variable domain in full, with the rest retrieved from reference TRBV2 and TRBJ2-4, is EPEVTQTPSHQVTQMGQEVILRCVPISNHLYFYWYRQILGQKVEFLVSFYNNEISEKSEIFDDQFSVERPDGSNFTLKIRSTKLEDSAMYFCASSGGTGGANIQYFGAGTRLSVL.

This clone occurred a few times. The chain recombines TRBV4-3 with TRBJ2-7; 9 bases match TRBD1. Germline V gene sequence: CDR1 LGHNA, CDR2 YSLEER. This CDR3 spans 16 amino acids. After removal of 1 base from V and 3 bases from J, the junction contained 7 bases not matched to a gene. In nucleotides, the CDR3 is TGCGCCAGCAGCCAAGGTGTAGGGACAGGGATCTACGAGCAGTACTTC. It translates to CASSQGVGTGIYEQYF.

The chain combines TRBV6-6 with TRBJ2-1, with 7 nucleotides matching TRBD2. Germline V lookup: CDR1 MNHNY, CDR2 SVGAGI (reference sequence). The ends lost 9 bases at V and 6 bases at J; junction bases unmatched: 8. This CDR3 contains 13 residues. The CDR3 DNA reads TGTGCCAGTACCCGGGGGGTGGGCAATGAGCAGTTCTTC. Its protein product is CASTRGVGNEQFF.

This rearrangement joins TRBV10-3 to TRBJ1-5; D gene unclear. The CDR3 is 15 residues long. Trimming stripped 4 bases from V and 3 bases from J, with 13 bases between. From germline, CDR1 is ENHRY and CDR2 SYGVKD. CDR3 sequence: CAISGEGVHNQPQHF. CDR3 nucleotides: TGTGCCATCAGTGGAGAGGGTGTCCACAATCAGCCCCAGCATTTT.

This clone showed up just once. V gene TRBV7-2 combines with J gene TRBJ2-1; 15 bases agree with TRBD2. Germline trimming cut 4 bases from V and 7 bases from J; bases unmatched to any gene: 2. Germline V lookup: CDR1 SGHTA, CDR2 FQGNSA. This CDR3 region has 15 residues. The CDR3: CASSSGLAGGNEQFF. The CDR3 nucleotides are TGTGCCAGCAGCTCCGGACTAGCGGGGGGGAATGAGCAGTTCTTC.

V is TRBV19 and J is TRBJ2-5; 9 bases agree with TRBD2. Looked up from germline, CDR1 is LNHDA and CDR2 is SQIVND (reference sequence). J lost 6 bases, V lost 4 bases, and 18 bases had no gene match. The CDR3 extends over 18 amino acids. Here the CDR3 DNA reads TGTGCCAGTAGTACCCTTGGGGCGGGGGGGTCGCGAGGGAAGACCCAGTACTTC. It specifies CASSTLGAGGSRGKTQYF.

This clone has only one observation. This rearrangement joins TRBV30 to TRBJ1-1; no firm D call. CDR3 size: 13 residues. V gave up 2 bases and J gave up 4 bases, with 11 bases separating them. Per germline, CDR1 GTSNPN and CDR2 SVGIG (reference sequence). The CDR3 bases are TGTGCCTGGAGTCCCCGGGGAGGCACTGAAGCTTTCTTT. This codes for CAWSPRGGTEAFF.

This clone was found a few times. This rearrangement joins TRBV5-1 to TRBJ2-7; maybe TRBD1 (6 bases). V dropped 4 bases and J dropped 0 bases, with 11 bases sitting between them. The CDR3 sequence is 14 residues long. Germline CDR1 reads SGHRS; CDR2 reads YFSETQ. In DNA form, the CDR3 reads TGCGCCAGCAGCGCTTGGGACACCTCCTACGAGCAGTACTTC. Translation: CASSAWDTSYEQYF.

The chain couples TRBV5-4 to TRBJ2-5; D unclear. The germline gives CDR1 SGHNT, CDR2 YYREEE (reference sequence). This CDR3 contains 12 residues. Trimming left V 0 bases short and J 5 bases short, with 5 bases between. CDR3 loop: CASSLGVETQYF. CDR3 bases: TGTGCCAGCAGCTTGGGAGTGGAGACCCAGTACTTC.

The J gene is TRBJ1-5, the V gene TRBV15, with TRBD1 matching over 7 bases. CDR1 is LNHNV, CDR2 YYDKDF, per germline (reference sequence). This CDR3 has 17 residues. The junction had 10 bases not matched to a gene; V was cut back by 0 bases and J by 5 bases. The CDR3 DNA reads TGTGCCACCAGCAGAGATAGGCAGGGGGTGGTCGATCAGCCCCAGCATTTT. This translates into CATSRDRQGVVDQPQHF.

The V gene is TRBV5-6, the J gene TRBJ2-5, with a tentative D call TRBD1 (5 bases). Looked up from germline, CDR1 is SGHDT and CDR2 is YYEEEE. Trimming took 2 bases from V and 1 from J, leaving 9 bases between them. This CDR3 spans 14 amino acids. The CDR3 DNA sequence: TGTGCCAGCAGCTTTGGGGCAGCCCAAGAGACCCAGTACTTC. Protein sequence: CASSFGAAQETQYF.

This rearrangement joins TRBV7-2 to TRBJ2-7, with D uncertain. This CDR3 is built from 12 residues. Germline-derived CDR1 and CDR2 are SGHTA and FQGNSA. The V end was cut by 1 base, the J end by 9 bases, with 10 bases between. The CDR3 DNA reads TGTGCCAGCAGCTTAGTGAACAGTTGGCAGTACTTC. Residues: CASSLVNSWQYF.

The rearrangement links TRBV7-9 to TRBJ2-7; unclear D gene. CDR3 size: 14 residues. V lost 1 base, J lost 2 bases, and 9 bases lay in between. Germline V gene sequence: CDR1 SEHNR, CDR2 FQNEAQ (reference sequence). The DNA of the CDR3 is TGTGCCAGCAGCTTAGTCCCCCACACCTACGAGCAGTACTTC. Its translation: CASSLVPHTYEQYF.

The chain uses TRBV29-1 and TRBJ2-3; 7 bases map to TRBD2. Germline V gene sequence: CDR1 SQVTM, CDR2 ANQGSEA. The junction had 3 bases not matched to a gene; V was cut back by 6 bases and J by 0 bases. The CDR3 runs to 13 residues. The chain's CDR3 is CSVLGGSTDTQYF. Here the CDR3 DNA reads TGCAGCGTATTGGGGGGGAGCACAGATACGCAGTATTTT.

In its sample, this clone was seen a few times. This chain connects TRBV10-3 to TRBJ2-3; possible D gene TRBD2, 6 bases. V shed 0 bases and J shed 4 bases, with 11 bases lying between them. In germline, CDR1 is ENHRY, CDR2 SYGVKD. This CDR3 is built from 15 residues. DNA of the CDR3: TGTGCCATCAGTGAGTCGGAGGGTTGGTCAGATACGCAGTATTTT. It translates to CAISESEGWSDTQYF.

This chain uses TRBV19 with TRBJ1-5; no reliable D call. CDR1 and CDR2 from the germline V gene are LNHDA and SQIVND (reference sequence). The CDR3 loop spans 15 amino acids. Trimming stripped 5 bases from V and 9 bases from J, with 20 bases between. DNA for the CDR3: TGTGCCAGTAGTCCCCAACCCGAAGCTCGTTCGCCCCAGCATTTT. Its protein product is CASSPQPEARSPQHF.

This clone was counted once. This rearrangement joins TRBV7-2 to TRBJ2-3; 8 bases agree with TRBD1. J was trimmed by 0 bases and V by 6 bases; bases with no gene match: 5. This CDR3 spans 15 amino acids. Germline CDR1 is SGHTA and CDR2 is FQGNSA. As DNA, the CDR3 is TGTGCCAGCAGGAGGACAGGGACTAGCACAGATACGCAGTATTTT. Its protein is CASRRTGTSTDTQYF.

The rearrangement joins TRBV7-8 to TRBJ2-7, with TRBD2 matching over 7 bases. Germline-derived CDR1 and CDR2 are SGHVS and FQNEAQ. With 5 bases clipped from V and 3 bases from J, the junction kept 13 bases outside the gene matches. The CDR3 loop spans 16 amino acids. CDR3 loop: CASSPHGGGIVYEQYF. In DNA form, the CDR3 reads TGTGCCAGCAGCCCCCATGGGGGAGGGATCGTCTACGAGCAGTACTTC.

The chain employs TRBV4-3 and TRBJ1-4; D is unclear. V was trimmed by 0 bases and J by 8 bases, leaving 16 bases between them. This CDR3 is built from 16 residues. Germline CDR1 is LGHNA and CDR2 is YSLEER. This CDR3 is CASSQESLPGNEKLFF. The DNA of the CDR3 is TGCGCCAGCAGCCAAGAATCGTTGCCAGGAAACGAAAAACTGTTTTTT.

V and J are TRBV2 and TRBJ1-1; D remains unclear. Germline V CDR1 and CDR2: SNHLY, FYNNEI. Between the trimmed V and J ends, which lost 6 bases and 3 bases, there was a span of 8 bases. The CDR3 loop spans 12 amino acids. The CDR3 is CASSPEDTEAFF. The CDR3 DNA follows: TGTGCCAGCAGCCCAGAGGACACTGAAGCTTTCTTT.

This CDR3 is CASSPRTSGVNNEQFF. Written as DNA, the CDR3 is TGTGCCAGCAGCCCCCGGACTAGCGGGGTGAACAATGAGCAGTTCTTC. The V and J genes are TRBV4-2 and TRBJ2-1, with 12 bases lining up with TRBD2. Germline V CDR1 and CDR2: LGHNA, YNFKEQ. The V gene end was trimmed by 4 bases and the J gene end by 5 bases; junction bases not matched to a gene: 6. The CDR3 is made up of 16 amino acids.

This sequence joins TRBV5-6 and TRBJ2-7; tentative D call: TRBD2 (6 bases). The germline gives CDR1 SGHDT, CDR2 YYEEEE. Trimming took 0 bases from V and 5 from J, leaving 12 bases between them. This CDR3 is 14 amino acids long. CDR3 DNA sequence: TGTGCCAGCAGCTTGGAGATGCGGGGACACGAGCAGTACTTC. Its protein product is CASSLEMRGHEQYF.

This clone was seen once. The chain recombines TRBV21-1 with TRBJ1-2; the table's D call of TRBD1 was not tested on the DNA. TRBV21-1 is a documented pseudogene. This CDR3 spans 15 amino acids. CDR3 in amino acids: CASSKGGTGMDGYTF. The CDR3 coding sequence is TGTGCCAGCAGCAAAGGGGGGACAGGAATGGATGGCTACACCTTC.